The 29 T cell receptor beta chains listed next were all sequenced from one sample in a study of cytomegalovirus exposure and HLA in healthy donors. With 60 Vbeta and 13 Jbeta primers, the PCR was carried out. The protocol was immunoSEQ multiplex PCR, while the TCRdb copy is restricted to in-frame clones and leaves out a portion. This sample has roughly 150,000 clones, with roughly four fifths found just once. The sequenced sample was PBMCs. These receptors were collected from a young woman in good health and CMV-seronegative.

The rearrangement uses TRBV7-8 and TRBJ1-1, with D unclear. The CDR3 spans 15 residues. Germline loops: CDR1 SGHVS, CDR2 FQNEAQ. V gave up 7 bases and J gave up 2 bases, with 17 bases separating them. The CDR3 reads CASTVEQLGNTEAFF. Written as DNA, the CDR3 is TGTGCCAGCACCGTAGAACAGCTGGGTAACACTGAAGCTTTCTTT.

This chain connects TRBV5-1 to TRBJ2-7, with a possible D match to TRBD1 (5 bases). V shed 1 base and J shed 5 bases, with 16 bases lying between them. The CDR3 runs to 15 residues. Germline CDR1 reads SGHRS; CDR2 reads YFSETQ. Here the CDR3 reads CASSLQAGINNEQYF. The CDR3 nucleotides are TGCGCCAGCAGCTTGCAGGCAGGGATCAACAACGAGCAGTACTTC.

The V and J genes are TRBV18 and TRBJ2-5, with a weak D call TRBD2 (6 bases). V shed 5 bases and J shed 5 bases, with 9 bases lying between them. CDR1 is KGHSH, CDR2 LQKENI, per germline. The CDR3 is made up of 12 amino acids. The CDR3: CASSGGGETQYF. The CDR3 DNA follows: TGTGCCAGCTCAGGTGGAGGGGAGACCCAGTACTTC.

V gene TRBV7-2 combines with J gene TRBJ1-1, with D maybe TRBD1 (6 bases). Trimming removed 3 bases at V and 2 bases at J, with 13 bases between. From germline, CDR1 is SGHTA and CDR2 FQGNSA. CDR3 length equals 15 residues. The CDR3 reads CASSFLGTSNTEAFF. As DNA, the CDR3 is TGTGCCAGCAGCTTCCTCGGGACAAGCAACACTGAAGCTTTCTTT.

This clone was seen a handful of times. The chain couples TRBV28 to TRBJ1-2; 7 bases line up with TRBD1. The germline CDR1 and CDR2 sequences are MDHEN and SYDVKM. The CDR3 extends over 13 amino acids. With 5 bases clipped from V and 5 bases from J, the junction kept 5 bases outside the gene matches. DNA of the CDR3: TGTGCCAGCAGTGCCTCGGACAGGTATGGCTACACCTTC. Amino acids: CASSASDRYGYTF.

The chain couples TRBV7-9 to TRBJ2-1, with 8 nucleotides matching TRBD1. V was clipped by 0 bases and J by 12 bases; unmatched bases: 7. There are 14 residues in the CDR3. The germline V gene encodes CDR1 SEHNR and CDR2 FQNEAQ (reference sequence). CDR3 coding DNA: TGTGCCAGCAGCTTAGCGACAGGGGTTTTTGGGCAGTTCTTC. Its protein product is CASSLATGVFGQFF.

This CDR3 is CASTERDNEQFF. The CDR3, as DNA: TGTGCCAGCACCGAGCGGGACAATGAGCAGTTCTTC. This chain links TRBV28 with TRBJ2-1, with D maybe TRBD2 (6 bases). CDR1 and CDR2 (germline): MDHEN, SYDVKM. The CDR3 length is 12 residues. Trimming removed 7 bases from V and 5 bases from J, with 9 bases in between.

This rearrangement joins TRBV10-1 to TRBJ2-7; TRBD2 matches at 9 bases. V dropped 3 bases and J dropped 3; count of bases not matched to a gene: 6. Germline V gene sequence: CDR1 WNHNN, CDR2 SYGVQD (reference sequence). This CDR3 contains 15 residues. CDR3 DNA: TGCGCCAGCAGTGACGGGCTAGCGGGGAACTACGAGCAGTACTTC. This translates into CASSDGLAGNYEQYF.

V and J are TRBV6-1 and TRBJ2-1, with 11 bases matching TRBD2. This CDR3 contains 15 residues. The V gene end was trimmed by 6 bases and the J gene end by 9 bases; junction bases not matched to a gene: 10. CDR1 is MNHNS, CDR2 SASEGT, per germline. CDR3 in DNA: TGTGCCAGCAGCGAGGGGACTAGCGGATTTAGTGAGCAGTTCTTC. Encoded protein: CASSEGTSGFSEQFF.

The chain carries TRBV4-1 and TRBJ2-1; D is ambiguous. Trimming removed 0 bases at V and 0 bases at J, with 12 bases between. This CDR3 contains 17 residues. CDR1 MGHRA and CDR2 YSYEKL come from the germline V gene. As DNA, the CDR3 is TGCGCCAGCAGCCAAGATCCCAACTTCCCCTCCTACAATGAGCAGTTCTTC. Amino acids: CASSQDPNFPSYNEQFF.

This rearrangement joins TRBV10-3 to TRBJ1-1, with TRBD1 matching 9 bases. The CDR3 consists of 16 residues. The ends lost 2 bases at V and 3 bases at J; junction bases unmatched: 7. Germline lookup yields CDR1 ENHRY and CDR2 SYGVKD. The CDR3 bases are TGTGCCATCAGTGAGGGAGGGACAGGGTTTTACACTGAAGCTTTCTTT. Amino acid sequence: CAISEGGTGFYTEAFF.

The genes are TRBV19 and TRBJ2-4, with 10 bases that match TRBD2. V was clipped by 4 bases and J by 4 bases; unmatched bases: 13. Germline CDR1 LNHDA, CDR2 SQIVND (reference sequence). This CDR3 is 18 amino acids long. The CDR3 DNA is TGTGCCAGTAGTACTCAATACCTAGCGGGGGCCTCAAAAAACATTCAGTACTTC. Residues: CASSTQYLAGASKNIQYF.

The sample holds one count of this clone. The rearrangement uses TRBV2 and TRBJ1-5, with TRBD1 matching 7 bases. With V trimmed by 7 bases and J by 5 bases, 8 bases remained unmatched. The CDR3 loop spans 14 amino acids. Germline loops: CDR1 SNHLY, CDR2 FYNNEI. The CDR3, as DNA: TGTGCCAGCAAATATGGGACAGTAGATCAGCCCCAGCATTTT. As protein: CASKYGTVDQPQHF.

This chain connects TRBV29-1 to TRBJ2-5, with 9 bases lining up with TRBD2. The DNA end lines up better with TRBJ2-7; the J call may be wrong. CDR1 SQVTM and CDR2 ANQGSEA come from the germline V gene. This CDR3 has 13 amino acids. DNA for the CDR3: TGCAGCGTTAGCGGGGGGACCCACTACGAGCAGTACTTC. The encoded protein is CSVSGGTHYEQYF.

V usage is TRBV6-6 and J usage is TRBJ1-2, with TRBD1 identical over 8 bases. The length of the CDR3 is 15 residues. Trimming cost V 7 bases and J 5 bases; bases outside gene matches: 12. CDR1 MNHNY and CDR2 SVGAGI come from the germline V gene (reference sequence). CDR3 DNA sequence: TGTGCCAGCATGCCCTCGGGACAGGTAGTATATGGCTACACCTTC. It yields the protein CASMPSGQVVYGYTF.

The V gene is TRBV7-9, the J gene TRBJ1-4; D possibly corresponds to TRBD1 (6 bases). From germline, CDR1 is SEHNR and CDR2 FQNEAQ (reference sequence). This CDR3 contains 15 residues. V lost 4 bases, J lost 7 bases, and 16 bases lay in between. The CDR3 sequence: CASSSRGGVGEKLFF. For the CDR3, the DNA is TGTGCCAGCAGCTCGAGAGGGGGAGTAGGTGAAAAACTGTTTTTT.

The chain is built from TRBV5-1 and TRBJ1-4; D perhaps matches TRBD1 (6 bases). CDR3 length: 14 residues. The V gene lost 5 bases and the J gene lost 3 bases, with 11 bases spanning the gap. Germline V gene lookup returns CDR1 SGHRS and CDR2 YFSETQ. Here the CDR3 DNA reads TGCGCCAGCAGACGGGGGGCGGCTAATGAAAAACTGTTTTTT. Residues: CASRRGAANEKLFF.

The genes are TRBV28 and TRBJ2-7, with TRBD2 identical over 7 bases. The ends lost 1 base at V and 2 bases at J; junction bases unmatched: 5. CDR1 MDHEN and CDR2 SYDVKM come from the germline V gene. The CDR3 consists of 15 residues. The CDR3 sequence is CASSLFREAAYEQYF. Written as DNA, the CDR3 is TGTGCCAGCAGTTTATTTCGGGAGGCTGCCTACGAGCAGTACTTC.

In its sample, this clone is medium-sized (0.01 to 0.1%). The V gene is TRBV25-1, the J gene TRBJ2-2; 10 positions agree with TRBD1. The V gene's germline CDR1 is MGHDK and CDR2 SYGVNS. Trimming cost V 4 bases and J 5 bases; bases outside gene matches: 4. The CDR3 is 15 amino acids. CDR3 region: CASSGLGQGTGELFF. CDR3 sequence (DNA): TGTGCCAGCAGTGGCCTGGGACAGGGGACCGGGGAGCTGTTTTTT.

The chain couples TRBV5-1 to TRBJ2-3; D might be TRBD2 (6 bases). V was clipped by 3 bases and J by 2 bases, with 13 bases between them. Germline values: CDR1 SGHRS, CDR2 YFSETQ. The CDR3 runs to 15 residues. As DNA, the CDR3 is TGCGCCAGCAGCTGGGGGACTGCCGACACAGATACGCAGTATTTT. This sequence encodes CASSWGTADTDTQYF.

The V gene is TRBV9, the J gene TRBJ2-3; 7 positions match TRBD2. The germline V gene has CDR1 SGDLS and CDR2 YYNGEE. The CDR3 is made up of 14 amino acids. Germline trimming cut 3 bases from V and 9 bases from J; bases unmatched to any gene: 10. The CDR3 protein is CASSESVGLGTQYF. DNA of the CDR3: TGTGCCAGCAGCGAGTCGGTCGGACTAGGAACGCAGTATTTT.

The V gene is TRBV5-1, the J gene TRBJ2-1; the D is unclear. The germline V gene has CDR1 SGHRS and CDR2 YFSETQ. V dropped 4 bases and J dropped 5 bases, with 10 bases sitting between them. CDR3 length equals 13 residues. CDR3 bases: TGCGCCAGCAGCGTAATCGAGGACAATGAGCAGTTCTTC. Its protein is CASSVIEDNEQFF.

This chain uses TRBV19 with TRBJ2-7, with 9 nucleotides matching TRBD2. The CDR3 extends over 15 amino acids. J lost 3 bases, V lost 5 bases, and 8 bases had no gene match. Germline-derived CDR1 and CDR2 are LNHDA and SQIVND (reference sequence). CDR3 amino acids: CASSPMTSGGYEQYF. CDR3 bases: TGTGCCAGTAGTCCGATGACTAGCGGAGGCTACGAGCAGTACTTC.

The genes are TRBV7-9 and TRBJ1-2; 8 nucleotides line up with TRBD1. Germline V gene sequence: CDR1 SEHNR, CDR2 FQNEAQ (reference sequence). V lost 3 bases and J lost 6; bases outside the gene matches: 9. This CDR3 is 15 amino acids long. CDR3 sequence reads: CASSFPGQGTHGYTF. The CDR3 coding sequence is TGTGCCAGCAGCTTTCCAGGACAGGGCACCCATGGCTACACCTTC.

This clone turned up a few times. V is TRBV7-9 and J is TRBJ1-4, with 7 bases matching TRBD1. This CDR3 contains 14 residues. Germline V lookup: CDR1 SEHNR, CDR2 FQNEAQ (reference sequence). Trimming cost V 3 bases and J 5 bases; bases outside gene matches: 3. The CDR3 spells CASSFQGVNEKLFF. CDR3 DNA sequence: TGTGCCAGCAGCTTCCAGGGGGTAAATGAAAAACTGTTTTTT. The complete variable domain, with remaining parts taken from reference TRBV7-9 and TRBJ1-4, reads DTGVSQNPRHKITKRGQNVTFRCDPISEHNRLYWYRQTLGQGPEFLTYFQNEAQLEKSRLLSDRFSAERPKGSFSTLEIQRTEQGDSAMYLCASSFQGVNEKLFFGSGTQLSVL.

V is TRBV6-6 and J is TRBJ2-3, with TRBD1 identical over 7 bases. V shed 6 bases, J shed 3 bases, and the junction held 3 bases outside the gene matches. In germline, CDR1 is MNHNY, CDR2 SVGAGI (reference sequence). The CDR3 is made up of 13 amino acids. The DNA for the CDR3 is TGTGCCAGCAGCAGACAGGGAACAGATACGCAGTATTTT. Translating it yields CASSRQGTDTQYF.

This clone was seen a few times. The chain recombines TRBV14 with TRBJ2-3; D is unclear. V lost 0 bases to trimming and J lost 0 bases, with 10 bases between them. The germline gives CDR1 SGHDN, CDR2 FVKESK. The CDR3 runs 16 residues. CDR3 region: CASSQDWAGSTDTQYF. The CDR3 bases are TGTGCCAGCAGCCAAGACTGGGCAGGTAGCACAGATACGCAGTATTTT.

This clone was detected a few times. The chain carries TRBV6-5 and TRBJ2-3; D perhaps matches TRBD1 (6 bases). V shed 6 bases and J shed 4 bases, with 17 bases lying between them. The CDR3 has 15 amino acids. The germline gives CDR1 MNHEY, CDR2 SVGAGI. This CDR3 reads CASSPRDTGADTQYF. For the CDR3, the DNA is TGTGCCAGCAGCCCCCGGGACACAGGAGCAGATACGCAGTATTTT.

The chain joins TRBV27 to TRBJ1-1; TRBD1 matches at 7 bases. This CDR3 has 13 amino acids. CDR1 is MNHEY and CDR2 is SMNVEV in the germline V gene (reference sequence). J lost 4 bases, V lost 3 bases, and 2 bases had no gene match. CDR3 sequence: CASSLDRSTEAFF. CDR3 sequence (DNA): TGTGCCAGCAGTTTGGACAGGAGCACTGAAGCTTTCTTT.